The rows below give T cell receptor beta chains drawn from one sample of a study of blood T cell repertoires in COVID-19. Produced via immunoSEQ multiplex PCR; TCRdb's table is partial and in-frame only. This sample has 90,000 to 120,000 clones; 82% occur once, and the top ten carry around 4.8%. The sample taken for sequencing was peripheral blood. Receptors originate from a man aged 60 to 75 with acute or convalescent COVID-19. CDR3s leave out the opening cysteine and the closing phenylalanine or tryptophan. The order of the fields is J gene, clone size, V gene, CDR3 length, CDR3 protein. Clone size is stated in some rows and not others, as once, few, many or a class when expanded.

>TRBJ1-3|-|TRBV2|14
ASSRDRASSGNTIY
>TRBJ1-1|-|TRBV19|13
ASSIVDRVNTEAF
>TRBJ1-6|-|TRBV7-9|10
ASSFSGVPLH
>TRBJ1-5|-|TRBV28|10
ASKASNQPQH
>TRBJ2-1|-|TRBV19|14
ASSILRDREGNEQF
>TRBJ1-1|-|TRBV7-9|13
ASSSRTGGIAEAF
>TRBJ1-4|-|TRBV4-3|15
ASSQDLGGGTNEKLF
>TRBJ2-7|-|TRBV11-3|11
ASSLHRIGEQY
>TRBJ1-1|-|TRBV12-3/TRBV12-4|10
ASSFSNTEAF
>TRBJ1-4|-|TRBV28|19
ASSFLTGLGELFSTNEKLF
>TRBJ2-5|-|TRBV14|14
ASSQGGTSGGKTQY
>TRBJ2-3|once|TRBV5-1|14
ASSLGLAGPTDTQY
>TRBJ1-2|-|TRBV4-3|11
ASSQSQGDGYT
>TRBJ2-5|few|TRBV7-2|15
ASSLSSTGQGVQTQY
>TRBJ2-3|few|TRBV7-2|13
ASSLVEGFSDTQY
>TRBJ2-3|-|TRBV29-1|15
SVEEGLAVVGTDTQY
>TRBJ1-2|-|TRBV6-2/TRBV6-3|9
ASSYYEGYT
>TRBJ2-3|-|TRBV14|10
ASSHYTDTQY
>TRBJ2-1|-|TRBV5-5|12
ASSLLRTDNEQF
>TRBJ2-3|-|TRBV5-1|13
ASSFRGGSTDTQY
>TRBJ1-3|-|TRBV6-1|14
ASSVRTGLFGNTIY
>TRBJ1-5|once|TRBV6-5|10
ASSSGNQPQH
>TRBJ2-3|-|TRBV28|11
ASSLVFRDTQY
>TRBJ1-2|-|TRBV6-1|13
ASSDRTGGFYGYT
>TRBJ2-3|-|TRBV5-1|10
ASSRLEDTQY
>TRBJ1-1|medium-sized|TRBV12-3/TRBV12-4|11
ASSWGMNTEAF
>TRBJ2-5|-|TRBV11-3|14
ASSKGTSGSGETQY
>TRBJ2-3|few|TRBV4-1|13
ASSQAVQGVDTQY
>TRBJ1-1|once|TRBV30|10
AWIYMNTEAF
>TRBJ2-7|-|TRBV28|13
ASRPRDRVNYEQY
>TRBJ2-2|once|TRBV19|14
ASSASRGVRTGELF
>TRBJ1-5|few|TRBV27|13
ASSFDNPIGQPQH
>TRBJ2-1|-|TRBV6-5|10
ASSSGLAKMF
>TRBJ1-6|-|TRBV28|12
ASSPRQGGSPLH
>TRBJ1-1|-|TRBV2|14
ASSLTGAPMNTEAF
>TRBJ2-5|-|TRBV5-1|13
ASTSSGARQETQY
>TRBJ2-7|-|TRBV7-3|13
ASSSGPGGGYEQY